Listed below are T cell receptor beta chains from one sample, sequenced in a study of blood T cells in healthy people across ages. MiXCR was run by TCRdb on the 5' RACE reads, yielding one entry per CDR3 protein. The table shows about 720,000 distinct CDR3 sequences, with roughly 25% occurring only once. The same data also went into a second study, on T cells of mothers and their children.

The sample was blood. The receptors here all came from a boy younger than 18 in good health. Each CDR3 is given with its conserved first and last residue. D genes are given only for firm matches. Some rows have no size entry. The others give once, few or many, or a class for an expanded clone.

j_call	d_call	v_call	clone_size	cdr3_nt	cdr3_aa
TRBJ2-7	.	TRBV29-1	.	TGCAGCGTTGAAGGGGCGAAGGACGAGCAGTACTTC	CSVEGAKDEQYF
TRBJ2-5	.	TRBV24-1	few	TGTGCCACCAATGATCCAGCGACCCGGGAGACCCAGTACTTC	CATNDPATRETQYF
TRBJ1-4	.	TRBV6-6	.	TGTGCCAGCACCGGAGGGCCAATGGATGAAAAACTGTTTTTT	CASTGGPMDEKLFF
TRBJ1-4	.	TRBV4-3	.	TGCGCCAGCAGCCAAGATTATTTGGGAGATGAAAAACTGTTTTTT	CASSQDYLGDEKLFF
TRBJ2-5	.	TRBV25-1	.	TGTGCCAGCAGTGATGGCCAGCGACAGACCCAGTACTTC	CASSDGQRQTQYF
TRBJ1-1	.	TRBV6-5	.	TGTGCCAGCAGTTCCGAACGGGGAATTAGCACTGAAGCTTTCTTT	CASSSERGISTEAFF
TRBJ2-7	TRBD1	TRBV10-3	.	TGTGCCATCAGTGAGACTGGGACAGGTTCCTACGAGCAGTACTTC	CAISETGTGSYEQYF
TRBJ1-4	.	TRBV25-1	.	TGTGCCGTAGAAGCTCGGGTTAGTGGGGCTAATGAAAAACTGTTTTTT	CAVEARVSGANEKLFF
TRBJ2-7	TRBD2	TRBV20-1	.	TGCAGTGCTAGAGGGGGCAGGGCGGGAGCTGGCTACGAGCAGTACTTC	CSARGGRAGAGYEQYF
TRBJ2-2	TRBD1	TRBV2	.	TGTGCCAGTTCAAGGGAAAGACAGGGATTTAACGCGAACACCGGGGAGCTGTTTTTT	CASSRERQGFNANTGELFF
TRBJ1-5	.	TRBV2	few	TGTGCCAGCAGTACGGATAGCAATCAGCCCCAGCATTTT	CASSTDSNQPQHF
TRBJ2-1	.	TRBV7-6	.	TGTGCCAGCAGCTTAGAATCGGTAAGCGGTGAGCAGTTCTTC	CASSLESVSGEQFF
TRBJ2-7	.	TRBV11-2	few	TGTGCCAGCAGCTTAGTAGCCGGTACAGGGAAATACGAGCAGTACTTC	CASSLVAGTGKYEQYF
TRBJ2-5	.	TRBV12-3/TRBV12-4	few	TGTGCCAGCAGTTCCCTGGTTGGGCTAAACCAAGAGACCCGGTACTTC	CASSSLVGLNQETRYF
TRBJ1-3	.	TRBV12-3/TRBV12-4	few	TGTGCCAGCAGATTGGGGGCTGGAAACACCATATATTTT	CASRLGAGNTIYF
TRBJ2-5	TRBD2	TRBV9	many	TGTGCCAGCAGCACTCCAACCGGGACTAGCCAAGAGACCCAGTACTTC	CASSTPTGTSQETQYF
TRBJ2-7	.	TRBV28	.	TGTGCCAGCAGCTCCCCTCCCGAAAGTCAGTACTTC	CASSSPPESQYF
TRBJ2-5	.	TRBV5-1	.	TGCGCCAGCAGCTTGTTACCGGGGGCCGGAGAGACCCAGTACTTC	CASSLLPGAGETQYF
TRBJ2-3	TRBD1	TRBV29-1	.	TGCAGCGTGCGACAGGGGTTGGATCAGCCCCAGTATTTT	CSVRQGLDQPQYF
TRBJ2-3	TRBD2	TRBV27	.	TGTGCCAGCCGCGGACTAGCGGGAGACACAGATACGCAGTATTTT	CASRGLAGDTDTQYF
TRBJ1-1	TRBD1	TRBV29-1	.	TGCAGCGTTGAAGAAGGACAGGGAATGGCTGAAGCTTTCTTT	CSVEEGQGMAEAFF
TRBJ2-5	.	TRBV7-2	.	TGTGCCAGCAGCTTAGGGACCGAGCCCTGGTTCTTC	CASSLGTEPWFF
TRBJ2-1	TRBD2	TRBV5-6	.	TGTGCCAGCAGCTATGGTAGCGGGGGCCTTGAGGTGCAGTTCTTC	CASSYGSGGLEVQFF
TRBJ2-7	.	TRBV4-1	.	TGCGCCAGCAAGGGGGGCCGGTACCACGAGCAGTACTTC	CASKGGRYHEQYF
TRBJ2-6	TRBD1	TRBV10-3	few	TGTGCCATCAGTGAACAGGGGGCTTCGATCCTGGGGGCCAACGTCCTGACTTTC	CAISEQGASILGANVLTF
TRBJ2-1	.	TRBV7-8	.	TGTGCCAGCAGCTTAGTGGGCATAGTCGGACCCGGGAATGAGCAGTTCTTC	CASSLVGIVGPGNEQFF
TRBJ2-7	.	TRBV7-8	few	TGTGCCAGCAGCTTCCAGACACCTGAGGCACCGATACCCTACGAGCAGTACTTC	CASSFQTPEAPIPYEQYF
TRBJ2-4	.	TRBV29-1	few	TGCAGCGTTCAAGGGGGGGGCATTCAGTACTTC	CSVQGGGIQYF
TRBJ2-1	.	TRBV7-6	.	TGTGCCAGCAGCTTATCGGGTAATTGGGGCAATGAGCAGTTCTTC	CASSLSGNWGNEQFF
TRBJ2-5	TRBD1	TRBV3-1	few	TGTGCCAGCAGCCAGGCCGCCCGGACAGGGGAAGAGACCCAGTACTTC	CASSQAARTGEETQYF
TRBJ1-1	TRBD1	TRBV7-9	few	TGTGCCAGCAGCTCGACCGGGACAGGGGGAGGGTACACTGAAGCTTTCTTT	CASSSTGTGGGYTEAFF
TRBJ2-1	.	TRBV2	.	TGTGCCAGCAGACAGCCCCCTTACAATGAGCAGTTCTTC	CASRQPPYNEQFF
TRBJ2-1	TRBD2	TRBV20-1	.	TGCAGTACAAGCGGGAACTCCTACAATGAGCAGTTCTTC	CSTSGNSYNEQFF
TRBJ2-5	.	TRBV7-2	few	TGTGCCAGCAGCGCACACAGGCTCCAAGAGACCCAGTACTTC	CASSAHRLQETQYF
TRBJ2-3	TRBD2	TRBV20-1	few	TGCAGTGCTAGATCGACTAGCGGACACACAGATACGCAGTATTTT	CSARSTSGHTDTQYF
TRBJ2-2	.	TRBV4-3	few	TGCGCCAGCAGCCAAGTGTGGGGAGGCCCGAGGACCGGGGAGCTGTTTTTT	CASSQVWGGPRTGELFF